This T cell receptor (beta chain) was captured by sequencing in a study of T cells in localized non-small cell lung cancer. TCRdb keeps only in-frame clones here, not all; method: immunoSEQ multiplex PCR. The profile shows more than 50,000 clones, about 85% of them singletons. V gave up 5 bases and J gave up 5 bases, with 15 bases separating them. Germline values: CDR1 SGHTA, CDR2 FQGNSA. This CDR3 comprises 14 residues. The clonotype originates from an older female donor with stage II squamous cell lung carcinoma. The material sequenced was peripheral blood, taken before any cancer treatment. V gene TRBV7-2 combines with J gene TRBJ2-5, with D perhaps matching TRBD1 or TRBD2 (5 bases each). The DNA for the CDR3 is TGTGCCAGCAGCGGCCGGGACCAGCGGGAGACCCAGTACTTC. Protein sequence: CASSGRDQRETQYF. The whole variable domain, remainder taken from reference TRBV7-2 and TRBJ2-5, is GAGVSQSPSNKVTEKGKDVELRCDPISGHTALYWYRQSLGQGLEFLIYFQGNSAPDKSGLPSDRFSAERTGGSVSTLTIQRTQQEDSAVYLCASSGRDQRETQYFGPGTRLLVL.